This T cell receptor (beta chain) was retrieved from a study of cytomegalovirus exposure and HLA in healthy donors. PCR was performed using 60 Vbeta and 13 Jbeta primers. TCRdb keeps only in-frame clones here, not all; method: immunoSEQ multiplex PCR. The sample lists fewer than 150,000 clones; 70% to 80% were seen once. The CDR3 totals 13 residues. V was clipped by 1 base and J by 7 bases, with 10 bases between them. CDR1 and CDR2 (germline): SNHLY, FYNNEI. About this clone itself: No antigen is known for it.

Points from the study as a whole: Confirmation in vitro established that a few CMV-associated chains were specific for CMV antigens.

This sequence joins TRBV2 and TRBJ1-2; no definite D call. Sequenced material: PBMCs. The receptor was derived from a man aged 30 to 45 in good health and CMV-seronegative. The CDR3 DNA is TGTGCCAGCAGTGAAGTCCCCCGGGGTGGCTACACCTTC. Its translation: CASSEVPRGGYTF.